Listed below are T cell receptor beta chains from one sample, sequenced in a study of T cells in localized non-small cell lung cancer. Using immunoSEQ multiplex PCR, the repertoire was profiled, and TCRdb retains in-frame clones only, with some absent. The table shows tens of thousands of clones, with approximately 80% occurring only once. This material consisted of peripheral blood mononuclear cells, taken before any cancer treatment. The receptor set was obtained from a man aged 40 to 70 with stage III lung adenocarcinoma. The CDR3 runs from the conserved cysteine through the conserved F or W. The D gene is left open where the match is weak. Only some rows state a clone size, as once, few, many or a class for expanded clones.

V	D	size	J	length	CDR3	DNA
TRBV7-8	NA	NA	TRBJ1-5	14	CASTPAGTNQPQHF	TGTGCCAGCACCCCGGCAGGTACGAATCAGCCCCAGCATTTT
TRBV9	TRBD1	NA	TRBJ2-7	18	CASSVHLPGQGASYEQYF	TGTGCCAGCAGCGTACATCTCCCGGGACAGGGGGCTTCCTACGAGCAGTACTTC
TRBV6-6	TRBD2	NA	TRBJ2-7	16	CASSYSKRASGYEQYF	TGTGCCAGCAGTTACTCGAAAAGGGCTAGCGGCTACGAGCAGTACTTC
TRBV6-6	NA	NA	TRBJ2-7	15	CASRGEVSGIYEQYF	TGTGCCAGCAGGGGGGAGGTGTCAGGGATCTACGAGCAGTACTTC
TRBV7-6	TRBD2	NA	TRBJ2-1	17	CASSPSGTSGPSGEQFF	TGTGCCAGCAGCCCCTCCGGGACTAGCGGACCCTCTGGTGAGCAGTTCTTC
TRBV27	NA	few	TRBJ2-6	13	CASSDSGANVLTF	TGTGCCAGCAGCGACTCTGGGGCCAACGTCCTGACTTTC
TRBV7-3	NA	NA	TRBJ2-3	14	CASSLTSGGVAQYF	TGTGCCAGCAGCTTAACGTCCGGCGGGGTGGCCCAGTATTTT
TRBV9	TRBD2	NA	TRBJ2-7	15	CASSGSGDLSYEQYF	TGTGCCAGCAGCGGGAGCGGGGATCTCTCCTACGAGCAGTACTTC
TRBV6-4	NA	NA	TRBJ2-1	11	CASSDSNEQFF	TGTGCCAGCAGTGACTCAAATGAGCAGTTCTTC
TRBV5-4	TRBD1	NA	TRBJ2-1	14	CASSSANRGHEQFF	TGTGCCAGCAGCTCAGCGAACAGGGGGCATGAGCAGTTCTTC
TRBV7-2	NA	NA	TRBJ2-5	12	CASRHRGETQYF	TGTGCCAGCAGACATAGAGGAGAGACCCAGTACTTC
TRBV4-1	NA	NA	TRBJ2-5	16	CASSQGSKGPMETQYF	TGCGCCAGCAGCCAAGGAAGTAAAGGGCCGATGGAGACCCAGTACTTC
TRBV18	TRBD1	NA	TRBJ2-5	15	CASSQGTGGQETQYF	TGTGCCAGCTCACAAGGGACAGGGGGCCAAGAGACCCAGTACTTC
TRBV18	TRBD2	NA	TRBJ2-7	16	CASSPSTGGTLNEQYF	TGTGCCAGCTCACCATCTACGGGGGGGACTCTCAACGAGCAGTACTTC
TRBV13	NA	once	TRBJ2-2	16	CASSDQAEAGPGELFF	TGTGCCAGCAGCGACCAGGCCGAGGCGGGTCCCGGGGAGCTGTTTTTT
TRBV5-1	NA	NA	TRBJ1-3	14	CASSQWDSGNTIYF	TGCGCCAGCAGCCAGTGGGACTCTGGAAACACCATATATTTT
TRBV9	NA	NA	TRBJ1-6	14	CASSVQERNSPLHF	TGTGCCAGCAGCGTACAGGAGCGGAATTCACCCCTCCACTTT
TRBV28	TRBD1	NA	TRBJ2-1	15	CASRIGGTGYNEQFF	TGTGCCAGCAGAATAGGCGGGACAGGCTACAATGAGCAGTTCTTC
TRBV18	NA	few	TRBJ2-2	15	CASSPSRSNTGELFF	TGTGCCAGCTCACCATCCAGGTCGAACACCGGGGAGCTGTTTTTT
TRBV6-6	NA	NA	TRBJ2-3	15	CASSYGGAGTDTQYF	TGTGCCAGCAGTTACGGCGGGGCCGGGACAGATACGCAGTATTTT
TRBV7-6	NA	NA	TRBJ2-1	14	CASSLANLRYEQFF	TGTGCCAGCAGCTTAGCGAACCTTAGGTACGAGCAGTTCTTC
TRBV27	NA	NA	TRBJ2-5	16	CASSLSTRSSFGTQYF	TGTGCCAGCAGTTTATCCACCCGATCGTCCTTTGGGACCCAGTACTTC
TRBV14	NA	once	TRBJ2-3	16	CASSQDRGSIADTQYF	TGTGCCAGCAGCCAAGATCGGGGTAGCATTGCAGATACGCAGTATTTT
TRBV9	TRBD1	NA	TRBJ1-3	17	CASSVNGQGLSGNTIYF	TGTGCCAGCAGCGTAAACGGACAGGGCCTCTCTGGAAACACCATATATTTT
TRBV7-9	NA	once	TRBJ1-4	15	CASSSVGGVNEKLFF	TGTGCCAGCAGCTCAGTCGGAGGCGTTAATGAAAAACTGTTTTTT
TRBV12-5	TRBD2	NA	TRBJ2-3	18	CASGPSTTGLAAEDTQYF	TGTGCTAGTGGACCCAGTACTACGGGACTAGCGGCGGAGGATACGCAGTATTTT
TRBV6-5	NA	NA	TRBJ2-2	14	CASSYSGESGELFF	TGTGCCAGCAGTTACTCAGGGGAGAGCGGGGAGCTGTTTTTT
TRBV9	NA	NA	TRBJ2-2	13	CASSWTVAGELFF	TGTGCCAGCAGCTGGACAGTGGCCGGGGAGCTGTTTTTT
TRBV11-3	NA	NA	TRBJ2-5	14	CASSLDSSEETQYF	TGTGCCAGCAGCTTGGACAGCTCCGAAGAGACCCAGTACTTC
TRBV5-1	NA	NA	TRBJ2-5	15	CASSLAASSEETQYF	TGCGCCAGCAGCTTGGCGGCTAGCTCGGAAGAGACCCAGTACTTC
TRBV30	NA	NA	TRBJ1-3	13	CAWRLSSGNTIYF	TGTGCCTGGAGACTTAGCTCTGGAAACACCATATATTTT
TRBV30	NA	few	TRBJ2-1	13	CAWSTGLENEQFF	TGTGCCTGGTCGACAGGTTTAGAGAATGAGCAGTTCTTC
TRBV29-1	NA	NA	TRBJ2-7	13	CSARSGRFDEQYF	TGCAGCGCCCGATCGGGTCGGTTCGACGAGCAGTACTTC
TRBV5-1	TRBD1	once	TRBJ2-2	16	CASYFSTGGNTGELFF	TGCGCCAGCTACTTCTCGACAGGGGGGAACACCGGGGAGCTGTTTTTT
TRBV30	NA	few	TRBJ2-7	12	CAWSVYPDEQYF	TGTGCCTGGAGCGTGTACCCTGACGAGCAGTACTTC
TRBV6-1	NA	once	TRBJ1-2	11	CANTGSYGYTF	TGTGCCAACACAGGTTCCTATGGCTACACCTTC
TRBV5-1	TRBD2	NA	TRBJ2-7	12	CASSWQGGEQYF	TGCGCCAGCAGCTGGCAGGGAGGGGAGCAGTACTTC
TRBV11-1	NA	NA	TRBJ2-2	14	CASSLGRNTGELFF	TGTGCCAGCAGCCTGGGCCGTAACACCGGGGAGCTGTTTTTT
TRBV4-1	NA	NA	TRBJ2-1	16	CASSPEDGLSYNEQFF	TGCGCCAGCAGCCCGGAGGACGGGCTTTCCTACAATGAGCAGTTCTTC
TRBV29-1	TRBD1	NA	TRBJ2-3	14	CSALTGGPTDTQYF	TGCAGCGCTCTGACAGGGGGGCCTACCGATACGCAGTATTTT
TRBV2	TRBD2	NA	TRBJ2-7	14	CASSGLAGGLEQYF	TGTGCCAGCAGTGGACTAGCGGGGGGCTTGGAGCAGTACTTC
TRBV18	NA	NA	TRBJ1-1	13	CASSPRRNTEAFF	TGTGCCAGCTCACCTAGGAGGAACACTGAAGCTTTCTTT
TRBV6-4	TRBD1	NA	TRBJ1-6	15	CASRTGGGYNSPLHF	TGTGCCAGCAGGACAGGGGGGGGCTATAATTCACCCCTCCACTTT
TRBV11-1	TRBD1	NA	TRBJ2-7	16	CASSPLAGTATYEQYF	TGTGCCAGCAGCCCCCTCGCCGGGACAGCTACCTACGAGCAGTACTTC
TRBV5-4	TRBD1	NA	TRBJ2-3	17	CASSPTDRGTLTDTQYF	TGTGCCAGCAGCCCTACGGACAGGGGGACCCTCACAGATACGCAGTATTTT
TRBV4-1	NA	few	TRBJ2-4	15	CASSLLGVAKNIQYF	TGCGCCAGCAGCCTCTTAGGGGTAGCCAAAAACATTCAGTACTTC
TRBV5-4	NA	NA	TRBJ2-7	15	CASSLGTVSSYEQYF	TGTGCCAGCAGCCTCGGGACCGTCAGCTCCTACGAGCAGTACTTC
TRBV6-1	NA	NA	TRBJ2-7	13	CASSVRQIYEQYF	TGTGCCAGCAGTGTACGACAGATATACGAGCAGTACTTC
TRBV5-6	NA	NA	TRBJ2-3	15	CASSLGTRATDTQYF	TGTGCCAGCAGCTTGGGTACTAGAGCCACAGATACGCAGTATTTT
TRBV6-6	TRBD2	NA	TRBJ2-3	15	CASSSPGVAGDTQYF	TGTGCCAGCAGTTCCCCTGGGGTAGCGGGGGATACGCAGTATTTT
TRBV9	NA	NA	TRBJ2-7	12	CASSRSGYEQYF	TGTGCCAGCAGCAGATCAGGCTACGAGCAGTACTTC
TRBV19	NA	NA	TRBJ2-5	14	CASRLQGGGETQYF	TGTGCCAGTAGGCTACAGGGAGGAGGGGAGACCCAGTACTTC
TRBV5-6	NA	NA	TRBJ2-7	18	CASSSLGDPSPKIYEQYF	TGTGCCAGCAGCTCCTTAGGGGACCCCTCCCCTAAGATCTACGAGCAGTACTTC
TRBV9	NA	NA	TRBJ2-2	14	CASSVGTNTGELFF	TGTGCCAGCAGCGTAGGAACGAACACCGGGGAGCTGTTTTTT
TRBV4-1	NA	NA	TRBJ1-1	15	CASSHDTFLNTEAFF	TGCGCCAGCAGCCATGACACCTTTCTGAACACTGAAGCTTTCTTT